This TCR beta chain derives from a study of beta chain features in type 1 diabetes (dated by TCRdb to the late 2010s). Regarding the study in general: Patients and healthy donors did not differ in mean age, gender distribution, total cell number or subset yield. A total of roughly 100 million sorted cells were examined across all samples, and the number of cells per subset was strongly correlated with RNA yield. The study compared the TCRB repertoires of sorted circulating CD4+ T cell subsets in recently diagnosed type 1 diabetes patients with those in matched healthy donors. Naive and central memory subsets were obtained from all 30 or so donors, but regulatory and stem cell-like memory subsets were isolated from only 8 patients and roughly 8 healthy donors. General findings and caveats noted by the study authors: Patients with type 1 diabetes made fewer insertions and deleted more nucleotides at VDJ recombination sites, implying thymic rearrangement abnormalities. Because small numbers of individuals were included in the HLA sub-analyses, any influence of HLA type on TCRB rearrangement was left unresolved. Type 1 diabetes patients showed a moderate but significant shortening of TCRB CDR3 length in all four CD4+ subsets. Because cDNA rather than genomic DNA was sequenced, highly expressing activated cells could have been over-represented, although no difference in activation and CD3 levels was found between groups. The naive, central memory and regulatory TCRB repertoires appeared to resemble one another more closely among patients than among healthy donors. PCR might favor shorter templates, but patient and control samples were amplified and corrected together, so any skew would affect both groups equally.

The germline V gene (reference sequence) yields SEHNR for CDR1 and FQNEAQ for CDR2. Trimming takes 4 bases off V and 9 bases off J; junction bases not matched to a gene: 10. The CDR3 starts with the cysteine, ends with the phenylalanine, and has 15 residues. The CDR3 DNA has 45 bases and is translated from base 1. A single peripheral blood draw of around 0.11 L on average was collected from each donor into heparinised tubes. A BD FACSAria II and a panel including CD45RO, CCR7, CD25, CD127, CD95 and CD27 were used to sort naive, central memory, regulatory and stem cell-like memory CD4+ T cells. Every sorted population had a purity above 95%. Right away, PBMCs were isolated by Lymphoprep density gradient centrifugation and were stained directly, with no culture step. So that batch effects would be minimized, each experiment stained and sorted samples in pairs, pairing one healthy donor with one patient.

About this clone: Its specific antigen is unknown. Base-call qualities are not available, and no considerably larger clone is one nucleotide away.

The High Capacity cDNA Reverse Transcription Kit was used to reverse transcribe all of the isolated RNA, meaning that expressed TCRB transcripts were what got sequenced. Naive, central memory and regulatory T cell samples underwent deep immunoSEQ sequencing, averaging roughly 3.4 million total reads per sample. Sorted cells were lysed in RLT buffer and RNA was extracted with DNase-treated RNeasy Micro or Mini kits, depending on cell number. Each cell subset was processed separately to prevent cross-contamination, with patient and healthy donor samples processed together. The immunoSEQ multiplex PCR was used to amplify TCRB sequences from cDNA, generating 87-bp fragments that spanned the CDR3 region. Sequencing of the amplicons was performed on the Illumina HiSeq platform. In the original analysis: Synthetic template baselines were used to correct PCR bias computationally, reads within Hamming distance 2 were collapsed together, and singletons that could not be merged were discarded. By aligning reads against IMGT, V, D and J genes, CDR3 length, and insertions or deletions at six rearrangement sites were assigned. Within each subset, clonotype counts were normalized to the number of sorted cells before true diversity and Gini coefficients were calculated with the tcR R package. The overlap coefficient, calculated on TCRB nucleotide sequences, was used to quantify repertoire sharing. Out-of-frame TCRB sequences from naive cells were analyzed to stand in for the pre-selection repertoire. In its TCRdb copy, this immuneACCESS table keeps in-frame sequences only and misses some clones. Where compared with another copy, unresolved V genes explain less than half of these, and the others have no known cause. V, J and clone size were drawn from that table, and D and trimming were deduced from the DNA. The sample table shows under 950,000 clones, and 17% are seen once. Jointly, the top ten make up around 0.02% of the sample.

This TCR came from a woman under 30 in good health. Recombination connected TRBV7-9 to TRBJ2-1, with 9 bases aligning to TRBD1. The specimen sequenced was naive CD4+ T cells from blood. The cell subset or site label of this sample denotes: true naive CD4+ T cells. The nucleotides are TGTGCCAGCAGCTCGGAACAGGGGGCGCTTAGTGAGCAGTTCTTC. Its product reads: CASSSEQGALSEQFF.